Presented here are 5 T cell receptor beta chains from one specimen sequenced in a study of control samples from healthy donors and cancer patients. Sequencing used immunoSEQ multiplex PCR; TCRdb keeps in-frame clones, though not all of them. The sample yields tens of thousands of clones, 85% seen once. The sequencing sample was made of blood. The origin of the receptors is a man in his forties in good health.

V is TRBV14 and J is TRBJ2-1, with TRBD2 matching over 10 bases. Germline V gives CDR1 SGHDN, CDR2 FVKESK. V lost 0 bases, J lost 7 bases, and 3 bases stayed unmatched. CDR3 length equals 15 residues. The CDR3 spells CASSQELAGWNEQFF. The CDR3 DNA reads TGTGCCAGCAGCCAAGAACTAGCGGGGTGGAATGAGCAGTTCTTC.

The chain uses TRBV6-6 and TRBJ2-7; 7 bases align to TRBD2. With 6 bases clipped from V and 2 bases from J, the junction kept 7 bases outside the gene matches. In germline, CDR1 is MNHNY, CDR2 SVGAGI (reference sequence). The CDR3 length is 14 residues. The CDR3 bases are TGTGCCAGCAGGGGCCGGGGAGGGACCTACGAGCAGTACTTC. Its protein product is CASRGRGGTYEQYF.

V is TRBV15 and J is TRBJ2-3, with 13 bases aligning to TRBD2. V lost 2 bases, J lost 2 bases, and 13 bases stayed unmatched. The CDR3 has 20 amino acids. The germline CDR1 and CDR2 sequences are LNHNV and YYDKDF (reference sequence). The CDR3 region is CATSRTTGLAGLGFTDTQYF. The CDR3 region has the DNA TGTGCCACCAGCAGAACTACGGGACTAGCGGGGTTGGGGTTCACAGATACGCAGTATTTT.

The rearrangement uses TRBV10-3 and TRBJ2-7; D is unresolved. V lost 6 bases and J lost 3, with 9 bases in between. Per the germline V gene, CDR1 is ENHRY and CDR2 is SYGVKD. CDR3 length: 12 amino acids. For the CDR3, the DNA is TGTGCCATCAGGGAAGGATACTACGAGCAGTACTTC. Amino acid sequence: CAIREGYYEQYF.

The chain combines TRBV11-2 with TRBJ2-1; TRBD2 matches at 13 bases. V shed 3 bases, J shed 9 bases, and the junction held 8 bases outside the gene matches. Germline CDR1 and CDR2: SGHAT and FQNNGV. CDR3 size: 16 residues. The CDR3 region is CASSFKGLAGSREQFF. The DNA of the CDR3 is TGTGCCAGCAGCTTTAAGGGACTAGCGGGGTCTCGTGAGCAGTTCTTC.